Shown below are 14 T cell receptor beta chains from a single sample sequenced in a study of human T cells and chemical hapten exposure. TCRdb re-derived calls from the RACE reads in MiXCR, one entry per CDR3 protein. Of about 45,000 distinct CDR3 sequences detected, nearly 4.5% appear once; the ten largest clones hold 4.5% to 6%. The time point: healthy volunteer bleed at 2 weeks. Unfractionated whole blood yielded the extracted total RNA. The sample consisted of whole blood. The receptors come from a human donor in good health. Some clones in this sample may be carry-over from other donors' samples.

This clonotype was found many times. This sequence joins TRBV25-1 and TRBJ1-3; D remains unclear. The V end lost 3 bases, the J end lost 3 bases, and 12 bases lay between the germline ends. CDR1 MGHDK and CDR2 SYGVNS come from the germline V gene. This CDR3 contains 15 residues. The CDR3: CASSDPGVFGNTIYF. The CDR3 DNA follows: TGTGCCAGCAGTGATCCCGGCGTCTTTGGAAACACCATATATTTT.

The table lists this clonotype with many counts. V and J are TRBV7-9 and TRBJ2-3; no clear D gene. Trimming took 5 bases from V and 2 from J, leaving 8 bases between them. Germline loops: CDR1 SEHNR, CDR2 FQNEAQ (reference sequence). The CDR3 covers 13 residues. The CDR3 DNA follows: TGTGCCAGCAGCCCCGCCGACACAGATACGCAGTATTTT. Translating it yields CASSPADTDTQYF.

This clonotype showed up just a few times. J is TRBJ2-5 and V is TRBV28; D is possibly TRBD1 or TRBD2 (6 bases each). CDR3 size: 14 residues. V lost 9 bases to trimming and J lost 5 bases, with 19 bases between them. CDR1 and CDR2 from the germline V gene are MDHEN and SYDVKM. The CDR3 DNA reads TGTGCCAGTCATACAGGGTTTCGGGGGGAGACCCAGTACTTC. Its protein product is CASHTGFRGETQYF.

This clonotype was detected many times. The chain carries TRBV12-3 or TRBV12-4 and TRBJ2-7, with D perhaps matching TRBD2 (5 bases). This CDR3 is 13 amino acids long. V lost 5 bases to trimming and J lost 3 bases, with 11 bases between them. CDR3 in amino acids: CASSPGRGYEQYF. In nucleotides, the CDR3 is TGTGCCAGCAGTCCCGGACGGGGCTACGAGCAGTACTTC.

The table lists this clonotype with many counts. The chain is built from TRBV6-1 and TRBJ1-1; 9 positions agree with TRBD1. After removal of 10 bases from V and 10 bases from J, the junction contained 19 bases not matched to a gene. This CDR3 region has 15 residues. Germline-derived CDR1 and CDR2 are MNHNS and SASEGT. CDR3 in DNA: TGTGCCACCACTAAAGGGGACAGGGTTCATTCTGGAGCTTTCTTT. Its translation is CATTKGDRVHSGAFF.

This clonotype was picked up many times. The CDR3 bases are TGCAGTGCTAGAACGGGTAGGGGCAGGGAGCAGTTCTTC. Its protein is CSARTGRGREQFF. The rearrangement links TRBV20-1 to TRBJ2-1; possible D gene TRBD1, 5 bases. V was clipped by 2 bases and J by 10 bases, with 15 bases between them. The germline gives CDR1 DFQATT, CDR2 SNEGSKA (reference sequence). The CDR3 consists of 13 residues.

J is TRBJ2-1 and V is TRBV5-1; no clear D gene. The CDR3 runs 15 residues. V was shortened by 0 bases and J by 5 bases, with 12 bases between the two germline ends. The germline V gene encodes CDR1 SGHRS and CDR2 YFSETQ. CDR3 bases: TGCGCCAGCAGCTTGGAGGCAGGAACTAACAATGAGCAGTTCTTC. This codes for CASSLEAGTNNEQFF.

In its sample, this clonotype was seen a few times. V gene TRBV27 combines with J gene TRBJ2-4; D uncertain. Trimming shortened V by 0 bases and J by 4 bases, and 4 bases separated the two germline ends. CDR1 is MNHEY and CDR2 is SMNVEV in the germline V gene (reference sequence). The CDR3 has 13 residues. CDR3 region: CASSLSQKNIQYF. The CDR3 DNA follows: TGTGCCAGCAGTTTATCACAAAAAAACATTCAGTACTTC.

This clonotype was observed many times. The rearrangement uses TRBV28 and TRBJ2-3; perhaps TRBD2 as D (5 bases). CDR3 length: 14 amino acids. Germline lookup yields CDR1 MDHEN and CDR2 SYDVKM. The V end was cut by 8 bases, the J end by 1 base, with 13 bases between. CDR3 amino acids: CASGRGYGTDTQYF. DNA of the CDR3: TGTGCCAGCGGTCGGGGTTACGGCACAGATACGCAGTATTTT.

In its sample, this clonotype was seen a few times. The J gene is TRBJ2-5, the V gene TRBV9; D unclear. This CDR3 has 14 amino acids. Germline lookup yields CDR1 SGDLS and CDR2 YYNGEE. Trimming left V 4 bases short and J 5 bases short, with 15 bases between. The CDR3 loop reads CASSPRRSSETQYF. The CDR3, as DNA: TGTGCCAGCAGCCCCAGACGTTCGTCGGAGACCCAGTACTTC.

This clonotype was counted at least ten times. The genes are TRBV12-3 or TRBV12-4 and TRBJ2-1; 9 nucleotides align to TRBD2. The CDR3 covers 14 residues. With V trimmed by 3 bases and J by 5 bases, 2 bases remained unmatched. The CDR3 DNA sequence: TGTGCCAGCAGTTTGACTAGCGGACACAATGAGCAGTTCTTC. This gives the protein CASSLTSGHNEQFF.

The table lists this clonotype with many counts. The chain employs TRBV12-3 or TRBV12-4 and TRBJ1-5; D not resolved. V gave up 3 bases and J gave up 1 base, with 7 bases separating them. This CDR3 has 14 amino acids. CDR3 residues: CASSFLKSNQPQHF. CDR3 nucleotide sequence: TGTGCCAGCAGTTTTTTGAAAAGCAATCAGCCCCAGCATTTT.

This clonotype was observed a handful of times. The genes are TRBV20-1 and TRBJ2-7, with 14 bases aligning to TRBD2. Trimming at V came to 5 bases and at J to 0 bases, leaving 6 bases not matched to a gene. The CDR3 runs 16 residues. Germline CDR1 and CDR2: DFQATT and SNEGSKA (reference sequence). CDR3 DNA: TGCAGTGCTCGGACTAGCGGGAGGACCAGCTCCTACGAGCAGTACTTC. It translates to CSARTSGRTSSYEQYF.

This clonotype was detected many times. This chain uses TRBV6-5 with TRBJ1-2; D remains ambiguous. This CDR3 region has 15 residues. CDR1 MNHEY and CDR2 SVGAGI come from the germline V gene. V lost 7 bases to trimming and J lost 5 bases, with 20 bases between them. CDR3 nucleotide sequence: TGTGCCAGCACCCCTCGTTCGTTTCGTGGGTATGGCTACACCTTC. Protein product: CASTPRSFRGYGYTF.